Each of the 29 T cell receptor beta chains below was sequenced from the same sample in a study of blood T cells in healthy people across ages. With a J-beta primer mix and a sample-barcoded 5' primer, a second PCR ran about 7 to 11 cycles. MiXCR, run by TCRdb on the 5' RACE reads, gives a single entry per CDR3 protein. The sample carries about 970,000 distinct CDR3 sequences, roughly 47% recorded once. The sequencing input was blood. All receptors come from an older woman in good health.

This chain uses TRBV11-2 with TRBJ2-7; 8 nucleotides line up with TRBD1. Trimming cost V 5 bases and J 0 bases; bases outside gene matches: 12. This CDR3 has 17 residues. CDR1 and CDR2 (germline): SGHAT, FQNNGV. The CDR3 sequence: CASSPKRGTGYSYEQYF. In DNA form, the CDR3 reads TGTGCCAGCAGCCCAAAGAGGGGGACAGGTTACTCCTACGAGCAGTACTTC.

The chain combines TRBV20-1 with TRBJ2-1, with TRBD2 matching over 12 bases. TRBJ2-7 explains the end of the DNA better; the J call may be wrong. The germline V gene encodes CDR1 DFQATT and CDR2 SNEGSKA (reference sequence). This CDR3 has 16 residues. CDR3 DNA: TGCAGTGCTCAGCGACTAGCGGGAGCTTCCTACAATGAGCAGTACTTC. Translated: CSAQRLAGASYNEQYF.

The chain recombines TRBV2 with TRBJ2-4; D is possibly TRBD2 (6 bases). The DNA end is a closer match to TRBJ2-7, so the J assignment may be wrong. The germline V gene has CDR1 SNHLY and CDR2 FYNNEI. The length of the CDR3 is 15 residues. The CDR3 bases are TGTGCCAGCAGAGTGGTTTTCGGGAGTGATTACGAGCAGTACTTC. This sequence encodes CASRVVFGSDYEQYF.

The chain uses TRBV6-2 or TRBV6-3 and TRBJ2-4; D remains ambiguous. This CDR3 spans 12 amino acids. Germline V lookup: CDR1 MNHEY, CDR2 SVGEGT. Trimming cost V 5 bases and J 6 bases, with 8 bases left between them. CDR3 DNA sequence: TGTGCCAGCAGTATTCCCGGAAACATTCAGTACTTC. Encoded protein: CASSIPGNIQYF.

The CDR3 sequence: CASSEARFGGIYEQYF. The CDR3 nucleotides are TGTGCCAGCAGTGAAGCGCGATTCGGGGGTATCTACGAGCAGTACTTC. The rearrangement joins TRBV2 to TRBJ2-7; the D gene is possibly TRBD2 (6 bases). CDR1 is SNHLY, CDR2 FYNNEI, per germline. The germline V and J ends were trimmed by 0 bases and 3 bases, with 15 bases remaining between them. The length of the CDR3 is 16 residues.

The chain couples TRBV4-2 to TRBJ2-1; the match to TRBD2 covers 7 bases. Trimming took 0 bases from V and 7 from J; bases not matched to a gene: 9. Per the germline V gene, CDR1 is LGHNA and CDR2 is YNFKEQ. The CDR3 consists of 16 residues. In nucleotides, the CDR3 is TGTGCCAGCAGCCAAGATTGGAACGGGGGGAGGAATGAGCAGTTCTTC. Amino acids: CASSQDWNGGRNEQFF.

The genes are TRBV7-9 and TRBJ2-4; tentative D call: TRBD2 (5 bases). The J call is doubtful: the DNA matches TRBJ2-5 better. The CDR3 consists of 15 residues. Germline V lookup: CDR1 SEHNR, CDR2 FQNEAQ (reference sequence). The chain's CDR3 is CASSQLGVKGETQYF. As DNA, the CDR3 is TGTGCCAGCAGCCAACTCGGGGTGAAAGGCGAGACCCAGTACTTC.

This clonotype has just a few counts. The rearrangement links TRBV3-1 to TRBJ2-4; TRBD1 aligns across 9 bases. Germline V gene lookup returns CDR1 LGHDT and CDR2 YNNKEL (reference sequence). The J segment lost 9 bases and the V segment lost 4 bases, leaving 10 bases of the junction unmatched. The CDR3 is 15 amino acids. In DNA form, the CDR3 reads TGTGCCAGCAGCCCTCGGGACAGGGTAAAGGGCATTCAGTACTTC. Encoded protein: CASSPRDRVKGIQYF.

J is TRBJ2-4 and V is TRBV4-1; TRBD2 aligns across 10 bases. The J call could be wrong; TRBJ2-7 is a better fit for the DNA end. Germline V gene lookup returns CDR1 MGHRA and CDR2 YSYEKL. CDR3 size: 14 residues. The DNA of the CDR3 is TGCGCCAGCAGAGAGCGGGAGGGTGCCTACGAGCAGTACTTC. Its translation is CASREREGAYEQYF.

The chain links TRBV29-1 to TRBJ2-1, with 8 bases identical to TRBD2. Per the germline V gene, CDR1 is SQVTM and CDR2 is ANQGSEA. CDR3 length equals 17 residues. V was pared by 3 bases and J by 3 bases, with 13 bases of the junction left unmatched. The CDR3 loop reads CSVEESGGPFFYNEQFF. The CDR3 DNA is TGCAGCGTTGAGGAATCGGGAGGGCCCTTTTTCTACAATGAGCAGTTCTTC.

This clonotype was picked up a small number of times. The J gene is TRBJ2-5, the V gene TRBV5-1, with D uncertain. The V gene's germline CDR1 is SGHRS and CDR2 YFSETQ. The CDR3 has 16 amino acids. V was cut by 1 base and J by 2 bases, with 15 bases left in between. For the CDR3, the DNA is TGCGCCAGCAGCTTGAATACGGGCGGATCTCAAGAGACCCAGTACTTC. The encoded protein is CASSLNTGGSQETQYF.

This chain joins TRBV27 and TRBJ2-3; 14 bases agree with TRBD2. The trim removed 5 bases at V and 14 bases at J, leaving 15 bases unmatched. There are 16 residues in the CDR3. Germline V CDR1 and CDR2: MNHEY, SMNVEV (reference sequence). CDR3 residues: CASSPKLGLAGGVRYF. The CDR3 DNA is TGTGCCAGCAGTCCCAAACTCGGACTAGCGGGAGGAGTTAGGTATTTT.

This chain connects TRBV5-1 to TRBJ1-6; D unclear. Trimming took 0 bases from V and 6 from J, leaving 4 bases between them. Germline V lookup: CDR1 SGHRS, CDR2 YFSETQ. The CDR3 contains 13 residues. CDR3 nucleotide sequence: TGCGCCAGCAGCTTGGACCCTAATTCACCCCTCCACTTT. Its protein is CASSLDPNSPLHF.

The CDR3 region is CASRGTGGMSYEQYF. CDR3 bases: TGCGCCAGCAGAGGGACAGGGGGCATGTCCTACGAGCAGTACTTC. J is TRBJ2-7 and V is TRBV5-1; the match to TRBD1 covers 12 bases. Germline V gene sequence: CDR1 SGHRS, CDR2 YFSETQ. The CDR3 sequence is 15 residues long. Trimming cost V 5 bases and J 1 base; bases outside gene matches: 4.

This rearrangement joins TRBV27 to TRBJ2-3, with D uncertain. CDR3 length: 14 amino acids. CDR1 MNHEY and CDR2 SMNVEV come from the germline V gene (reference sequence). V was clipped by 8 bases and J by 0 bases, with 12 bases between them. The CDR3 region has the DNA TGTGCCAGCTCCCAGGCGATTAGCACAGATACGCAGTATTTT. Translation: CASSQAISTDTQYF.

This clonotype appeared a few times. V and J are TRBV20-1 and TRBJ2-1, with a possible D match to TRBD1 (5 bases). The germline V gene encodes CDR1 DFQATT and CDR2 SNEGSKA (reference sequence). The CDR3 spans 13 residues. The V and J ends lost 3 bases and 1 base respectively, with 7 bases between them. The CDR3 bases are TGCAGTGCTAGGGGGCCTTCCTACAATGAGCAGTTCTTC. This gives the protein CSARGPSYNEQFF.

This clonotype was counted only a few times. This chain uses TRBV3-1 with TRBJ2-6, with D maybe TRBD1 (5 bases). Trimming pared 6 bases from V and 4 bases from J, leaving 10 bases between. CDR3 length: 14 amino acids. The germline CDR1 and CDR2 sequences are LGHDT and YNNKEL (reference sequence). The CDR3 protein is CASSDSTGANVLTF. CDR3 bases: TGTGCCAGCAGTGACAGTACCGGGGCCAACGTCCTGACTTTC.

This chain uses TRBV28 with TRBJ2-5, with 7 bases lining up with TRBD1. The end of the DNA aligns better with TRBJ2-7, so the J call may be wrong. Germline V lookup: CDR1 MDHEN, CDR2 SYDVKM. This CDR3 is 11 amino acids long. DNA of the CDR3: TGTGTCCTACAGGGGAACAACGAGCAGTACTTC. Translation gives CVLQGNNEQYF.

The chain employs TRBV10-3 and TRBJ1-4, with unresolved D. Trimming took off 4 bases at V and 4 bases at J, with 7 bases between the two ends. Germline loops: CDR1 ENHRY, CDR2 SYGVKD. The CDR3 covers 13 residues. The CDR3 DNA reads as TGTGCCATCAGTGTCGGTCTTAATGAAAAACTGTTTTTT. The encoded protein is CAISVGLNEKLFF.

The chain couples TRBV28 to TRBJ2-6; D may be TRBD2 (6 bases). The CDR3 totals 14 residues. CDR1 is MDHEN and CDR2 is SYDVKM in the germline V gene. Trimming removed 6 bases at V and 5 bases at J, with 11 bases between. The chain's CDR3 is CASRGGARANVLTF. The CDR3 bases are TGTGCCAGCAGGGGCGGGGCGAGGGCCAACGTCCTGACTTTC.

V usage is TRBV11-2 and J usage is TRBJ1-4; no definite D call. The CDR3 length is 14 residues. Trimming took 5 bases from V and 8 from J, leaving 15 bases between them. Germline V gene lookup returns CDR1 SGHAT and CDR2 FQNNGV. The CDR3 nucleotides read TGTGCCAGCAGCCGTAACCCGGGAGACGAAAAACTGTTTTTT. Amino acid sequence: CASSRNPGDEKLFF.

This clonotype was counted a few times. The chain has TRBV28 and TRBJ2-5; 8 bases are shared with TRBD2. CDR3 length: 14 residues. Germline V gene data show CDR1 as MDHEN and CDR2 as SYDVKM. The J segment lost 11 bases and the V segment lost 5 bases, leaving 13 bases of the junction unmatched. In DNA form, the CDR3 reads TGTGCCAGCAGTGTAAGCGGGAGTAAACTCCAGCAGTACTTC. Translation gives CASSVSGSKLQQYF.

CDR3 coding DNA: TGTGCCAGCGCCTTGTCCTACGAGCAGTACTTC. Translated, it gives CASALSYEQYF. The rearrangement uses TRBV2 and TRBJ2-7; D remains unclear. Germline CDR1 SNHLY, CDR2 FYNNEI. This CDR3 has 11 residues. V lost 8 bases, J lost 1 base, and 6 bases lay in between. The variable domain in full, with the rest retrieved from reference TRBV2 and TRBJ2-7, is EPEVTQTPSHQVTQMGQEVILRCVPISNHLYFYWYRQILGQKVEFLVSFYNNEISEKSEIFDDQFSVERPDGSNFTLKIRSTKLEDSAMYFCASALSYEQYFGPGTRLTVT.

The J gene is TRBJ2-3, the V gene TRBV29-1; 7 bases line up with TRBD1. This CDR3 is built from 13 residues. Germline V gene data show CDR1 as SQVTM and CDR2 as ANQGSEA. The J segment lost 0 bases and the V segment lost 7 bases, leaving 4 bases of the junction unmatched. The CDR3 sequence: CSAHRGSTDTQYF. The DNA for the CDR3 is TGCAGCGCCCACAGGGGAAGCACAGATACGCAGTATTTT.

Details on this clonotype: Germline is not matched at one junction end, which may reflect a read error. The CDR3 DNA reads as TGTGCCAGCAGTTTAAGCGGGGGCCGCACAGATACGAAGTATTTT. This encodes CASSLSGGRTDTKYF. This sequence joins TRBV27 and TRBJ2-3; 8 bases fit TRBD2. The CDR3 spans 15 residues. The V gene's germline CDR1 is MNHEY and CDR2 SMNVEV (reference sequence).

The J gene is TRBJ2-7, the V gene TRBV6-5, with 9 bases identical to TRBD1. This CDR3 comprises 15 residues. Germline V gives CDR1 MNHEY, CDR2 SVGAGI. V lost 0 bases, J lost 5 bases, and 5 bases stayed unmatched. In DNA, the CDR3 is TGTGCCAGCAGTTACTCGGGACAGGGTCTGGACGAGCAGTACTTC. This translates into CASSYSGQGLDEQYF.

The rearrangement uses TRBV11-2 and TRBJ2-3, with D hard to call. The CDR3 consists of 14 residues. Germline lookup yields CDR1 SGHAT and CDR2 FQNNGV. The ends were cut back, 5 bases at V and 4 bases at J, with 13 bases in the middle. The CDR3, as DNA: TGTGCCAGCAGCCCCAATCCTACCCCAGATACGCAGTATTTT. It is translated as CASSPNPTPDTQYF.

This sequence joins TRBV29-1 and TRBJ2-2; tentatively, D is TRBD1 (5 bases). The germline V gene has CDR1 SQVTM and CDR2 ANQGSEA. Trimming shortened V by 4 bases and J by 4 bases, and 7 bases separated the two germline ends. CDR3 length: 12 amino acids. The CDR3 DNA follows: TGCAGCGTTGGACAGTTCACCGGGGAGCTGTTTTTT. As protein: CSVGQFTGELFF.

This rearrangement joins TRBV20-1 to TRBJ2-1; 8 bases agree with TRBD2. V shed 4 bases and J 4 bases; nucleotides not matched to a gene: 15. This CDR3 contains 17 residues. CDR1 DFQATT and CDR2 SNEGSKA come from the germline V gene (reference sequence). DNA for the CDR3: TGCAGTGCTATCGACACAACCGGGACTAGTAGGTACAATGAGCAGTTCTTC. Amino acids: CSAIDTTGTSRYNEQFF.